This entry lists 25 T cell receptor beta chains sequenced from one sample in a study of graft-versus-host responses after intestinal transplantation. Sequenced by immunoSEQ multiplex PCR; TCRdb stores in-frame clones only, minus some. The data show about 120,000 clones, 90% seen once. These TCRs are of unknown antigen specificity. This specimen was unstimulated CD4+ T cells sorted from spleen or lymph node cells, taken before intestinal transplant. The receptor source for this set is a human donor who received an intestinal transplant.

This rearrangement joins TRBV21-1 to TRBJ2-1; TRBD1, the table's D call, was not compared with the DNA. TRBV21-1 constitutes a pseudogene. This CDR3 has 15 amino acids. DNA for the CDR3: TGTGCCAGCAGCAACCCTAGGGGCCCAGGCAATGAGCAGTTCTTC. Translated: CASSNPRGPGNEQFF.

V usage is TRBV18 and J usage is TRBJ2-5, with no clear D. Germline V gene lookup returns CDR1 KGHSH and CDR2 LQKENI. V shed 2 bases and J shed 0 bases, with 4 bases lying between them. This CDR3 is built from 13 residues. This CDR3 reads CASSPNYQETQYF. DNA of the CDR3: TGTGCCAGCTCACCAAACTACCAAGAGACCCAGTACTTC.

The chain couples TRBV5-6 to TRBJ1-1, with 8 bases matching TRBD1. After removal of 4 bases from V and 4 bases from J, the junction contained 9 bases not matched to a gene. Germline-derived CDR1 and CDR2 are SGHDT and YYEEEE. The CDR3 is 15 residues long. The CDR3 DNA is TGTGCCAGCAGCAACAACAGGGGGAGAAGCACTGAAGCTTTCTTT. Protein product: CASSNNRGRSTEAFF.

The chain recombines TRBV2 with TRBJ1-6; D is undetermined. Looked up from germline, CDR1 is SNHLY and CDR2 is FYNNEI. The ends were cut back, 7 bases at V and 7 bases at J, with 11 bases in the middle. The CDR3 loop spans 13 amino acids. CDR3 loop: CASKLGTNSPLHF. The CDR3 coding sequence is TGTGCCAGCAAACTGGGCACAAATTCACCCCTCCACTTT.

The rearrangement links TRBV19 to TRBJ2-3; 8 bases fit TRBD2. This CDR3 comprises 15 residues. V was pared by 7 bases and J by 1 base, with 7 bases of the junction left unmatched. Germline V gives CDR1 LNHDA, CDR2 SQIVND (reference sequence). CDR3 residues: CASNLRGAGTDTQYF. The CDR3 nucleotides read TGTGCCAGTAACTTGCGGGGGGCGGGCACAGATACGCAGTATTTT.

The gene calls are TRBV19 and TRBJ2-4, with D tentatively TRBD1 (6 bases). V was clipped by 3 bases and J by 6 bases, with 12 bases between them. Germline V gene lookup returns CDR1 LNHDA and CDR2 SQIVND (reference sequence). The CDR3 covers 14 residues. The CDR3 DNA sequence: TGTGCCAGTAGTATTGTCAGGGGATTAAACATTCAGTACTTC. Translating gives CASSIVRGLNIQYF.

CDR3 in amino acids: CASSVGEAEKLFF. Written as DNA, the CDR3 is TGTGCCAGCAGCGTCGGGGAGGCTGAAAAACTGTTTTTT. This chain uses TRBV9 with TRBJ1-4; D is unclear. The CDR3 consists of 13 residues. Germline assignment: CDR1 SGDLS and CDR2 YYNGEE. V was trimmed by 2 bases and J by 7 bases, leaving 9 bases between them.

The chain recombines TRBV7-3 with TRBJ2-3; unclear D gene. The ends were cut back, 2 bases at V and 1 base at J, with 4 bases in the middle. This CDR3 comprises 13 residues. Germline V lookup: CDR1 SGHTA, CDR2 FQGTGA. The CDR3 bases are TGTGCCAGCAGCTTATCGGGCACAGATACGCAGTATTTT. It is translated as CASSLSGTDTQYF.

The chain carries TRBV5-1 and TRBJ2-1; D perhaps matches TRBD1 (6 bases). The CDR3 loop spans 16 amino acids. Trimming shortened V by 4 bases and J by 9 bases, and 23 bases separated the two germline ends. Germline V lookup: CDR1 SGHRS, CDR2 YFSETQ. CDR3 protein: CASSRTEFLEASEQFF. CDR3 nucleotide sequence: TGCGCCAGCAGCAGGACAGAGTTTCTAGAGGCGAGTGAGCAGTTCTTC.

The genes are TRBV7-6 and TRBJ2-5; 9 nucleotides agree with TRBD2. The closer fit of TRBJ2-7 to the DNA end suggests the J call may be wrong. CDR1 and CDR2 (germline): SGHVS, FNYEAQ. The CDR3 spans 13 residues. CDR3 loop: CASSSRGGGEQYF. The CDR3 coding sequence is TGTGCCAGCAGCTCGCGGGGGGGAGGCGAGCAGTACTTC.

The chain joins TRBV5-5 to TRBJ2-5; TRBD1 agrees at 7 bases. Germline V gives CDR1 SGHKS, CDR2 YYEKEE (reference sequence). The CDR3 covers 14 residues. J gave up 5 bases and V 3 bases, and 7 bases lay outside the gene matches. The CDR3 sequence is CASSYRTGWETQYF. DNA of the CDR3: TGTGCCAGCAGCTACCGGACAGGCTGGGAGACCCAGTACTTC.

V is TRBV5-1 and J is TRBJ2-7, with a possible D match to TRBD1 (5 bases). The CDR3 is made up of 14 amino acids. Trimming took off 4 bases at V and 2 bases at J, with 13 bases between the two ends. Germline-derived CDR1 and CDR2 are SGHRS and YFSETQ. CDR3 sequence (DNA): TGCGCCAGCAGCCCCTCAGGGTATCCCTACGAGCAGTACTTC. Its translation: CASSPSGYPYEQYF.

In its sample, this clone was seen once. CDR3 region: CASSLVLNLLAGGLGTQFF. The CDR3 coding sequence is TGTGCCAGCAGCCTCGTTCTTAACTTACTAGCGGGAGGGCTGGGAACGCAGTTCTTC. The V call is TRBV11-2, the J call TRBJ2-1; 13 nucleotides align to TRBD2. Germline V gene sequence: CDR1 SGHAT, CDR2 FQNNGV. Trimming cost V 5 bases and J 12 bases; bases outside gene matches: 22. There are 19 residues in the CDR3.

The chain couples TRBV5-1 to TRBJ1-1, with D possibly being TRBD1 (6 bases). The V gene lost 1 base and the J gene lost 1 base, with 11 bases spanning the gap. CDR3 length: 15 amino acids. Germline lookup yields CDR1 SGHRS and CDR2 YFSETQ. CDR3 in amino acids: CASSLLGAENTEAFF. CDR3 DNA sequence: TGCGCCAGCAGCTTGCTGGGGGCCGAGAACACTGAAGCTTTCTTT.

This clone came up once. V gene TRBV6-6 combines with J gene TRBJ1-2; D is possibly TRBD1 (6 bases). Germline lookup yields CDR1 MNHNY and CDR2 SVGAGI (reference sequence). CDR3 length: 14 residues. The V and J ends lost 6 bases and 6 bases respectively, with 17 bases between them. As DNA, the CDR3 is TGTGCCAGCAGGGGATCAGGGGCGAGCGATGGCTACACCTTC. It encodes CASRGSGASDGYTF.

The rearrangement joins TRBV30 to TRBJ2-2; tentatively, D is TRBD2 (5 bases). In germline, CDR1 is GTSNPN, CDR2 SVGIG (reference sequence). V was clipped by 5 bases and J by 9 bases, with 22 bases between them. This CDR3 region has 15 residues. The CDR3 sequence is CAWSPRGWVRRELFF. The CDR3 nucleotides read TGTGCCTGGTCCCCACGGGGTTGGGTCAGACGGGAGCTGTTTTTT.

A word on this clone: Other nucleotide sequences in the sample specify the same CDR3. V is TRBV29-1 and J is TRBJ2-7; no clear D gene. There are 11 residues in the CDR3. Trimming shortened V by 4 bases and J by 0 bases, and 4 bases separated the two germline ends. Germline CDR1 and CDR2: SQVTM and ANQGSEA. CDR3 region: CSVVNSYEQYF. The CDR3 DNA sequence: TGCAGCGTTGTCAACTCCTACGAGCAGTACTTC.

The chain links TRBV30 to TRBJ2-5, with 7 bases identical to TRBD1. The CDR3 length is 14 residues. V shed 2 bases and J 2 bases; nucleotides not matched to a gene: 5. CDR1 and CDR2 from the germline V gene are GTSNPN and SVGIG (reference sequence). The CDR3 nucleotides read TGTGCCTGGAGTCCAACAGGGGTACAAGAGACCCAGTACTTC. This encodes CAWSPTGVQETQYF.

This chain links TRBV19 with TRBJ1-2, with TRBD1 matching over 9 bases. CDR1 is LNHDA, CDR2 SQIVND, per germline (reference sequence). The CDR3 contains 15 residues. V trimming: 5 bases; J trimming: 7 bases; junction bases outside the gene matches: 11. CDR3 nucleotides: TGTGCCAGTAGTCCGATAGGGACAGGGAATTCTGGCTACACCTTC. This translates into CASSPIGTGNSGYTF.

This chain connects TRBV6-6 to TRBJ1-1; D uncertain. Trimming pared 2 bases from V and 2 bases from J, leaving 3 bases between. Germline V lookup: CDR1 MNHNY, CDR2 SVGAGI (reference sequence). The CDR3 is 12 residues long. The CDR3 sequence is CASSYPNTEAFF. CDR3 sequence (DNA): TGTGCCAGCAGTTACCCTAACACTGAAGCTTTCTTT.

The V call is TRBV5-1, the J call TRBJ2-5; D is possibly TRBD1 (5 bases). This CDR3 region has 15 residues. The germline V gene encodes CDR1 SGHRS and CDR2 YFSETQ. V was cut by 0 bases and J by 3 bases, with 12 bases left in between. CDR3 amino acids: CASSLASGREETQYF. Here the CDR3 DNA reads TGCGCCAGCAGCTTGGCTTCCGGCAGGGAAGAGACCCAGTACTTC.

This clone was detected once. Written as DNA, the CDR3 is TGTGCCAGCAGCATTTCCGGGACTCCTTACCCCCCCTACAATGAGCAGTTCTTC. This gives the protein CASSISGTPYPPYNEQFF. The chain links TRBV7-2 to TRBJ2-1, with D tentatively TRBD2 (6 bases). CDR3 length: 18 residues. Trimming left V 5 bases short and J 2 bases short, with 22 bases between. Germline loops: CDR1 SGHTA, CDR2 FQGNSA.

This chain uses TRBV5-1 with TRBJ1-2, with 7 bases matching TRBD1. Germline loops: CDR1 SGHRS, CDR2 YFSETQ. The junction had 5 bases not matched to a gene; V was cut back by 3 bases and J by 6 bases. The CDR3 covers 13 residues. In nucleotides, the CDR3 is TGCGCCAGCAGCTCAACAGGGGTGAATGGCTACACCTTC. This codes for CASSSTGVNGYTF.

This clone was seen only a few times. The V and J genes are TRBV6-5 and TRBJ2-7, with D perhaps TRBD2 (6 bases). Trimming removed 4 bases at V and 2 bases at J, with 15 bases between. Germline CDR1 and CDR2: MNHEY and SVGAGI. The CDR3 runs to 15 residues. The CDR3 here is CASSFSGTGAYEQYF. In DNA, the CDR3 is TGTGCCAGCAGTTTCTCCGGGACGGGGGCCTACGAGCAGTACTTC.

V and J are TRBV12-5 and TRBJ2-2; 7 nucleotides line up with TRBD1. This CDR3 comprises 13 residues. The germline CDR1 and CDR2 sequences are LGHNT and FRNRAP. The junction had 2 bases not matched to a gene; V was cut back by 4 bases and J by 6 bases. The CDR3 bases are TGTGCTAGTGGTTCGCAGGGGGCCGGGGAGCTGTTTTTT. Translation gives CASGSQGAGELFF. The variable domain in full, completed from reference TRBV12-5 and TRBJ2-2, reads DARVTQTPRHKVTEMGQEVTMRCQPILGHNTVFWYRQTMMQGLELLAYFRNRAPLDDSGMPKDRFSAEMPDATLATLKIQPSEPRDSAVYFCASGSQGAGELFFGEGSRLTVL.